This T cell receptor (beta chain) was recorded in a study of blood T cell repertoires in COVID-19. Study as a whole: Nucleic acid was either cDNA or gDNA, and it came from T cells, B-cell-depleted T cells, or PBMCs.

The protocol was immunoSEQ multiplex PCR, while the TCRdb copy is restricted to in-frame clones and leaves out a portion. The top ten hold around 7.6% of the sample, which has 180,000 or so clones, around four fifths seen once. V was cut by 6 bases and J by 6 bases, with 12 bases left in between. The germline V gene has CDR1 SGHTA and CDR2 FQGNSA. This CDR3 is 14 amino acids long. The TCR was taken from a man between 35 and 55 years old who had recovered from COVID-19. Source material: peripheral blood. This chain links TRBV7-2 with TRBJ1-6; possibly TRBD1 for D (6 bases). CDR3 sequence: CASRGHGGNSPLHF. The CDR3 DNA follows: TGTGCCAGCAGGGGACATGGGGGTAATTCACCCCTCCACTTT.